The next 21 T cell receptor beta chains were all read from a single sample in a study of cytomegalovirus exposure and HLA in healthy donors. The repertoire was sequenced with immunoSEQ multiplex PCR; TCRdb's copy has only in-frame clones and lacks some. The repertoire holds 120,000 to 150,000 clones, with roughly 90% as singletons. The sample consisted of PBMCs. Every receptor here comes from a man between 18 and 35 years old in good health and CMV-seronegative.

This clone was seen only a few times. DNA for the CDR3: TGTGCCAGCAGTTACAAGATAAGGGGGACTGAAGCTTTCTTT. Translating gives CASSYKIRGTEAFF. The chain carries TRBV6-5 and TRBJ1-1; TRBD1 is a possible D gene (6 bases). In germline, CDR1 is MNHEY, CDR2 SVGAGI. There are 14 residues in the CDR3. V lost 2 bases, J lost 5 bases, and 12 bases lay in between.

The rearrangement uses TRBV13 and TRBJ1-4; 7 bases match TRBD1. In germline, CDR1 is PRHDT, CDR2 FYEKMQ (reference sequence). This CDR3 has 14 residues. Trimming removed 0 bases from V and 14 bases from J; junction bases left unmatched: 9. The CDR3 is CASSLGLDRAKLFF. The CDR3, as DNA: TGTGCCAGCAGCTTAGGCTTAGACAGGGCGAAGCTGTTTTTT.

This clone was detected a few times. The chain couples TRBV14 to TRBJ2-7; 9 bases line up with TRBD1. Germline V gives CDR1 SGHDN, CDR2 FVKESK. The CDR3 contains 17 residues. The V and J ends lost 1 base and 0 bases, in that order; junction bases with no gene match: 7. The CDR3 DNA sequence: TGTGCCAGCAGCCAAGGAGTACCGGGACAGGGCTCCTACGAGCAGTACTTC. Protein product: CASSQGVPGQGSYEQYF. The whole variable domain, remainder taken from reference TRBV14 and TRBJ2-7, is EAGVTQFPSHSVIEKGQTVTLRCDPISGHDNLYWYRRVMGKEIKFLLHFVKESKQDESGMPNNRFLAERTGGTYSTLKVQPAELEDSGVYFCASSQGVPGQGSYEQYFGPGTRLTVT.

The V call is TRBV19, the J call TRBJ1-1; 9 bases match TRBD1. This CDR3 is built from 14 residues. The trim removed 6 bases at V and 3 bases at J, leaving 5 bases unmatched. Germline assignment: CDR1 LNHDA and CDR2 SQIVND (reference sequence). DNA for the CDR3: TGTGCCAGTAGGGTGACAGGGGGTCACACTGAAGCTTTCTTT. Protein sequence: CASRVTGGHTEAFF.

The chain couples TRBV4-3 to TRBJ2-1; tentative D call: TRBD1 (6 bases). The germline gives CDR1 LGHNA, CDR2 YSLEER. The CDR3 is 18 residues long. Trimming stripped 0 bases from V and 7 bases from J, with 22 bases between. DNA for the CDR3: TGCGCCAGCAGCCAAGAATTCGGACAGCCATCCTTTAGGAATGAGCAGTTCTTC. Residues: CASSQEFGQPSFRNEQFF.

This chain joins TRBV9 and TRBJ2-1, with TRBD1 matching 7 bases. CDR1 is SGDLS, CDR2 YYNGEE, per germline. J lost 6 bases, V lost 0 bases, and 12 bases had no gene match. The CDR3 is 17 residues long. The CDR3 DNA is TGTGCCAGCAGCGTAGCAGGGGGAAGACTACTGCTCAATGAGCAGTTCTTC. Translating gives CASSVAGGRLLLNEQFF.

The rearrangement uses TRBV2 and TRBJ1-2; D unresolved. Germline assignment: CDR1 SNHLY and CDR2 FYNNEI. The CDR3 totals 14 residues. Trimming pared 3 bases from V and 4 bases from J, leaving 12 bases between. CDR3 sequence reads: CASSEATLSYGYTF. The DNA for the CDR3 is TGTGCCAGCAGTGAGGCCACGTTAAGCTATGGCTACACCTTC.

This chain connects TRBV7-8 to TRBJ1-3; no clear D. Trimming took 1 base from V and 0 from J, leaving 4 bases between them. The CDR3 runs 14 residues. Germline-derived CDR1 and CDR2 are SGHVS and FQNEAQ. The CDR3, as DNA: TGTGCCAGCAGCTTAGTAGACTCTGGAAACACCATATATTTT. This encodes CASSLVDSGNTIYF.

This clone appeared a few times. The CDR3 DNA reads TGTGCCAGCAGTGACTACTCGACAGGCCGAAGCTATGGCTACACCTTC. This sequence encodes CASSDYSTGRSYGYTF. This chain uses TRBV6-4 with TRBJ1-2; maybe TRBD1 (6 bases). CDR3 length: 16 amino acids. CDR1 is MRHNA, CDR2 SNTAGT, per germline. V was clipped by 1 base and J by 4 bases, with 16 bases between them.

The gene calls are TRBV27 and TRBJ2-2; D gene uncertain. Trimming removed 3 bases at V and 9 bases at J, with 11 bases between. This CDR3 spans 13 amino acids. The germline CDR1 and CDR2 sequences are MNHEY and SMNVEV (reference sequence). The CDR3 region is CASSFRPSRELFF. As DNA, the CDR3 is TGTGCCAGCAGTTTCAGGCCGTCGAGGGAGCTGTTTTTT.

The chain carries TRBV6-4 and TRBJ2-3; TRBD2 agrees at 14 bases. The J segment lost 4 bases and the V segment lost 1 base, leaving 4 bases of the junction unmatched. The germline CDR1 and CDR2 sequences are MRHNA and SNTAGT. This CDR3 has 17 residues. This chain's CDR3 is CASSDYPTSGGADTQYF. The CDR3 nucleotides are TGTGCCAGCAGTGACTACCCGACTAGCGGGGGGGCAGATACGCAGTATTTT.

This chain joins TRBV27 and TRBJ2-3; D perhaps matches TRBD1 (6 bases). Germline lookup yields CDR1 MNHEY and CDR2 SMNVEV (reference sequence). The ends were cut back, 1 base at V and 0 bases at J, with 11 bases in the middle. The CDR3 has 16 amino acids. The DNA for the CDR3 is TGTGCCAGCAGTTTATTGGGGGCCCTAAGCACAGATACGCAGTATTTT. Translated: CASSLLGALSTDTQYF.

Points on this clone: Other nucleotide sequences from this sample produce the same CDR3. The chain joins TRBV7-8 to TRBJ1-5; 8 nucleotides agree with TRBD1. Germline V lookup: CDR1 SGHVS, CDR2 FQNEAQ. Trimming at V came to 3 bases and at J to 7 bases, leaving 5 bases not matched to a gene. The CDR3 runs 14 residues. The DNA of the CDR3 is TGTGCCAGCAGCTTTGACAGGGGAGGCCAGCCCCAGCATTTT. It encodes CASSFDRGGQPQHF.

The chain links TRBV5-6 to TRBJ2-5, with 7 bases lining up with TRBD2. V lost 4 bases to trimming and J lost 5 bases; unmatched junction nucleotides: 20. This CDR3 has 18 amino acids. CDR1 is SGHDT, CDR2 YYEEEE, per germline. CDR3 in DNA: TGTGCCAGCAGCCCTGGTACTGGCGGGGGACTGTTATCGGAGACCCAGTACTTC. It is translated as CASSPGTGGGLLSETQYF.

CDR3 nucleotide sequence: TGTGCCAGCAGCTCGCCTGGCGACAGCTCCTATAATTCACCCCTCCACTTT. It yields the protein CASSSPGDSSYNSPLHF. The chain is built from TRBV21-1 and TRBJ1-6; the DNA was not compared with TRBD1, the D call given in the table. TRBV21-1 represents a pseudogene. The CDR3 has 17 residues.

This clone was seen just once. The CDR3, as DNA: TGTGCCAGCAGCTTTGACAGGGGTCAGACCGGGGAGCTGTTTTTT. Translated, it gives CASSFDRGQTGELFF. J is TRBJ2-2 and V is TRBV5-4, with TRBD1 matching 8 bases. J was trimmed by 5 bases and V by 2 bases; bases with no gene match: 5. The CDR3 runs 15 residues. Germline values: CDR1 SGHNT, CDR2 YYREEE (reference sequence).

This rearrangement joins TRBV5-1 to TRBJ1-4; D not resolved. Deletions cut 1 base from V and 0 bases from J, with 10 bases between. The CDR3 spans 16 residues. CDR1 and CDR2 (germline): SGHRS, YFSETQ. The CDR3 nucleotides read TGCGCCAGCAGCTTGTATTGGGAGGCAACTAATGAAAAACTGTTTTTT. Translated: CASSLYWEATNEKLFF.

This chain's CDR3 is CASSLNYYNEQFF. CDR3 sequence (DNA): TGCGCCAGCAGCTTGAATTATTACAATGAGCAGTTCTTC. The gene calls are TRBV5-1 and TRBJ2-1; D is unresolved. CDR3 length: 13 amino acids. Trimming shortened V by 1 base and J by 4 bases, and 6 bases separated the two germline ends. The V gene's germline CDR1 is SGHRS and CDR2 YFSETQ. The full variable domain, its missing parts supplied by reference TRBV5-1 and TRBJ2-1, is KAGVTQTPRYLIKTRGQQVTLSCSPISGHRSVSWYQQTPGQGLQFLFEYFSETQRNKGNFPGRFSGRQFSNSRSEMNVSTLELGDSALYLCASSLNYYNEQFFGPGTRLTVL.

This rearrangement joins TRBV5-6 to TRBJ1-1; D gene unclear. CDR1 and CDR2 from the germline V gene are SGHDT and YYEEEE. This CDR3 is built from 14 residues. V lost 1 base and J 4 bases, leaving 11 bases between the germline ends. This chain's CDR3 is CASSLKTGSTEAFF. The CDR3 coding sequence is TGTGCCAGCAGCTTGAAGACGGGGAGCACTGAAGCTTTCTTT.

This clone was seen only once. The J gene is TRBJ2-1, the V gene TRBV10-3; 9 bases align to TRBD2. Looked up from germline, CDR1 is ENHRY and CDR2 is SYGVKD. The CDR3 loop spans 14 amino acids. After removal of 6 bases from V and 4 bases from J, the junction contained 4 bases not matched to a gene. The CDR3 DNA follows: TGTGCCATCAGGAAGCGGGAGGAGTACAATGAGCAGTTCTTC. It translates to CAIRKREEYNEQFF.

In its sample, this clone was seen once. The J gene is TRBJ2-3, the V gene TRBV6-4; 9 bases fit TRBD2. The germline CDR1 and CDR2 sequences are MRHNA and SNTAGT. Unmatched junction bases numbered 0, after V lost 4 bases and J lost 1 base. The CDR3 sequence is 14 residues long. CDR3 sequence reads: CASSASGGTDTQYF. In DNA form, the CDR3 reads TGTGCCAGCAGTGCTAGCGGGGGCACAGATACGCAGTATTTT.